Following are 26 T cell receptor beta chains from one sample sequenced in a study of beta chain features in type 1 diabetes. Since all of the isolated RNA was reverse transcribed, expressed TCRB transcripts were what got sequenced. Measured with immunoSEQ multiplex PCR; TCRdb has only the in-frame clones, and not every one. The data contain under 450,000 clones, 14% of them seen just once; the ten biggest clones take up 0.03% to 0.04%. The sample was naive CD4+ T cells from blood. The source of these receptors is a man aged 30 to 45 in good health.

The rearrangement joins TRBV29-1 to TRBJ1-1; D unresolved. Germline-derived CDR1 and CDR2 are SQVTM and ANQGSEA. The V end lost 7 bases, the J end lost 0 bases, and 21 bases lay between the germline ends. This CDR3 is 16 amino acids long. The CDR3 coding sequence is TGCAGCGGAAGTAAGGAAACTCTTTACATGAACACTGAAGCTTTCTTT. Its protein is CSGSKETLYMNTEAFF.

The chain couples TRBV5-4 to TRBJ2-3; 8 positions agree with TRBD2. Germline CDR1 reads SGHNT; CDR2 reads YYREEE (reference sequence). Trimming removed 2 bases from V and 2 bases from J; junction bases left unmatched: 7. CDR3 length equals 16 residues. This chain's CDR3 is CASSFRRGALTDTQYF. CDR3 nucleotides: TGTGCCAGCAGCTTTCGGCGGGGGGCCCTCACAGATACGCAGTATTTT.

The V call is TRBV18, the J call TRBJ1-3; D gene unclear. Germline V gene lookup returns CDR1 KGHSH and CDR2 LQKENI. The CDR3 totals 12 residues. The V gene lost 3 bases and the J gene lost 4 bases, with 4 bases spanning the gap. In nucleotides, the CDR3 is TGTGCCAGCTCACCTCGAGGAAACACCATATATTTT. It is translated as CASSPRGNTIYF. The variable domain in full, completed from reference TRBV18 and TRBJ1-3, reads NAGVMQNPRHLVRRRGQEARLRCSPMKGHSHVYWYRQLPEEGLKFMVYLQKENIIDESGMPKERFSAEFPKEGPSILRIQQVVRGDSAAYFCASSPRGNTIYFGEGSWLTVV.

V and J are TRBV30 and TRBJ2-3; perhaps D is TRBD1 or TRBD2 (5 bases each). Trimming shortened V by 0 bases and J by 2 bases, and 15 bases separated the two germline ends. The CDR3 has 16 amino acids. CDR1 GTSNPN and CDR2 SVGIG come from the germline V gene (reference sequence). Written as DNA, the CDR3 is TGTGCCTGGAGTGTAGGAGGACACAGGTACACAGATACGCAGTATTTT. This codes for CAWSVGGHRYTDTQYF.

This clone has more than one count but fewer than ten. The gene calls are TRBV5-6 and TRBJ2-1, with unresolved D. There are 13 residues in the CDR3. Trimming removed 1 base from V and 10 bases from J, with 12 bases in between. Germline lookup yields CDR1 SGHDT and CDR2 YYEEEE. The CDR3 reads CASSLRLMGEQFF. CDR3 coding DNA: TGTGCCAGCAGCTTGAGGTTGATGGGAGAGCAGTTCTTC.

This clone was counted between two and nine times. The chain recombines TRBV11-3 with TRBJ2-1; D not resolved. Trimming cost V 4 bases and J 5 bases, with 12 bases left between them. Germline assignment: CDR1 SGHNT and CDR2 YENEEA. This CDR3 region has 14 residues. This chain's CDR3 is CASSSMKGHNEQFF. The CDR3 bases are TGTGCCAGCAGCTCAATGAAAGGCCACAATGAGCAGTTCTTC.

J is TRBJ2-5 and V is TRBV7-9; no clear D gene. V lost 5 bases and J 4 bases, leaving 8 bases between the germline ends. The CDR3 spans 12 residues. Germline values: CDR1 SEHNR, CDR2 FQNEAQ (reference sequence). This CDR3 is CASSPHGETQYF. The DNA for the CDR3 is TGTGCCAGCAGCCCCCACGGAGAGACCCAGTACTTC.

The chain couples TRBV19 to TRBJ2-1, with D hard to call. Germline V CDR1 and CDR2: LNHDA, SQIVND (reference sequence). V lost 1 base to trimming and J lost 10 bases, with 5 bases between them. The CDR3 is made up of 11 amino acids. The CDR3 is CASSIGGEQFF. The CDR3 coding sequence is TGTGCCAGTAGTATAGGCGGAGAGCAGTTCTTC.

The table lists this clone with a few counts. The chain recombines TRBV25-1 with TRBJ1-1; D gene unclear. The germline V gene encodes CDR1 MGHDK and CDR2 SYGVNS. V was cut by 5 bases and J by 7 bases, with 17 bases left in between. The CDR3 has 14 amino acids. The CDR3 DNA reads as TGTGCCAGCAGTTCCACCGTCCGAGCTAGTGAAGCTTTCTTT. Translating it yields CASSSTVRASEAFF.

The chain combines TRBV27 with TRBJ2-1, with 15 bases identical to TRBD2. After removal of 7 bases from V and 12 bases from J, the junction contained 7 bases not matched to a gene. Germline CDR1 reads MNHEY; CDR2 reads SMNVEV (reference sequence). The CDR3 extends over 14 amino acids. CDR3 nucleotides: TGTGCCAGCAAACCGGGACTAGCGGGGGGATTGCAGTTCTTC. It codes for CASKPGLAGGLQFF.

V usage is TRBV19 and J usage is TRBJ2-5; tentatively, D is TRBD2 (6 bases). The germline V and J ends were trimmed by 5 bases and 2 bases, with 9 bases remaining between them. Germline CDR1 and CDR2: LNHDA and SQIVND (reference sequence). The CDR3 runs 13 residues. CDR3 DNA: TGTGCCAGTAGTGGTCTAGCGCAAGAGACCCAGTACTTC. Its protein is CASSGLAQETQYF.

The chain has TRBV15 and TRBJ2-7; 10 nucleotides match TRBD2. The V gene's germline CDR1 is LNHNV and CDR2 YYDKDF (reference sequence). Trimming took 0 bases from V and 6 from J; bases not matched to a gene: 5. The length of the CDR3 is 15 residues. CDR3 sequence: CATSRESLAGAEQYV. The CDR3 region has the DNA TGTGCCACCAGCAGAGAGAGCCTAGCGGGAGCCGAGCAGTACGTC.

In this sample, this clone turned up a few times. The chain uses TRBV23-1 and TRBJ1-5, with 9 bases identical to TRBD1. TRBV23-1 is assigned to the ORF class and has an uncertain function. The length of the CDR3 is 15 residues. V was pared by 4 bases and J by 5 bases, with 6 bases of the junction left unmatched. CDR3 nucleotides: TGCGCCAGCAGTCGGGACAGGGCGATGGATCAGCCCCAGCATTTT. The encoded protein is CASSRDRAMDQPQHF.

The chain is built from TRBV14 and TRBJ2-2; D is undetermined. With 0 bases removed from V and 5 bases from J, the gap between germline ends came to 10 bases. The germline gives CDR1 SGHDN, CDR2 FVKESK. The CDR3 runs to 15 residues. As DNA, the CDR3 is TGTGCCAGCAGCCAAGATATGGTCCCTACCGGGGAGCTGTTTTTT. Translating it yields CASSQDMVPTGELFF.

This clone turned up a few times. The gene calls are TRBV18 and TRBJ1-2; D is unclear. The germline V and J ends were trimmed by 1 base and 2 bases, with 11 bases remaining between them. The CDR3 spans 15 residues. Germline CDR1 is KGHSH and CDR2 is LQKENI. The DNA for the CDR3 is TGTGCCAGCTCACCACTCGCGGCAGCGAACTATGGCTACACCTTC. Amino acids: CASSPLAAANYGYTF.

The rearrangement joins TRBV25-1 to TRBJ1-1, with a tentative D call TRBD1 (5 bases). Per germline, CDR1 MGHDK and CDR2 SYGVNS. V lost 4 bases and J 7 bases, leaving 25 bases between the germline ends. The CDR3 is 17 amino acids. The CDR3 region is CASSGLGTFRDGNEAFF. The CDR3 bases are TGTGCCAGCAGTGGACTAGGGACCTTCCGAGATGGGAATGAAGCTTTCTTT.

V usage is TRBV28 and J usage is TRBJ2-6; D is uncertain. Per germline, CDR1 MDHEN and CDR2 SYDVKM. V was shortened by 5 bases and J by 5 bases, with 16 bases between the two germline ends. This CDR3 spans 16 amino acids. The CDR3 nucleotides read TGTGCCAGCAGTCTCATGGACGGCACTAGGGCCAACGTCCTGACTTTC. Its protein product is CASSLMDGTRANVLTF.

The chain combines TRBV7-2 with TRBJ2-7, with 9 positions matching TRBD2. Germline V gives CDR1 SGHTA, CDR2 FQGNSA. This CDR3 is 16 amino acids long. The ends lost 1 base at V and 3 bases at J; junction bases unmatched: 7. CDR3 amino acids: CASSLGSSGDFYEQYF. As DNA, the CDR3 is TGTGCCAGCAGCTTAGGGTCTAGCGGGGACTTCTACGAGCAGTACTTC.

V and J are TRBV4-3 and TRBJ2-1; weak D call: TRBD1 (6 bases). CDR3 length: 15 amino acids. CDR1 is LGHNA and CDR2 is YSLEER in the germline V gene. Trimming pared 1 base from V and 5 bases from J, leaving 12 bases between. The CDR3 sequence is CASSQAGRGHNEQFF. CDR3 in DNA: TGCGCCAGCAGCCAAGCCGGCAGGGGACACAATGAGCAGTTCTTC.

The chain joins TRBV18 to TRBJ1-2, with TRBD1 as a possible D gene (6 bases). Trimming shortened V by 0 bases and J by 8 bases, and 22 bases separated the two germline ends. Per germline, CDR1 KGHSH and CDR2 LQKENI. CDR3 length: 17 amino acids. CDR3 amino acids: CASSPPGGSYGAQGYTF. The CDR3 coding sequence is TGTGCCAGCTCACCACCTGGGGGCTCTTATGGGGCCCAGGGCTACACCTTC.

V and J are TRBV5-1 and TRBJ2-1, with 7 bases that match TRBD1. V was pared by 4 bases and J by 5 bases, with 9 bases of the junction left unmatched. This CDR3 has 15 amino acids. CDR1 and CDR2 from the germline V gene are SGHRS and YFSETQ. The CDR3 spells CASSRGGFADNEQFF. In nucleotides, the CDR3 is TGCGCCAGCAGCCGAGGGGGCTTCGCCGACAATGAGCAGTTCTTC.

The rearrangement uses TRBV30 and TRBJ1-5; maybe TRBD1 (6 bases). V was pared by 5 bases and J by 7 bases, with 15 bases between. The CDR3 loop spans 13 amino acids. CDR1 and CDR2 (germline): GTSNPN, SVGIG (reference sequence). In nucleotides, the CDR3 is TGTGCCTGGGGGAGGGCAGGGGAGCAGCCCCAGCATTTT. Translating it yields CAWGRAGEQPQHF.

A few counts support this clone. This chain connects TRBV9 to TRBJ2-4; D call uncertain. The germline gives CDR1 SGDLS, CDR2 YYNGEE. V shed 7 bases and J shed 3 bases, with 8 bases lying between them. CDR3 length: 12 residues. This chain's CDR3 is CASGPSKNIQYF. CDR3 sequence (DNA): TGTGCCAGCGGTCCCAGCAAAAACATTCAGTACTTC.

Comments on this clone: This sample includes further DNA sequences coding for the same CDR3. In DNA, the CDR3 is TGTGCCAGCAGCGTAGTGGGTACCGGGGAGCTGTTTTTT. This encodes CASSVVGTGELFF. The V gene is TRBV9, the J gene TRBJ2-2; D is uncertain. CDR1 and CDR2 (germline): SGDLS, YYNGEE. CDR3 length equals 13 residues. V was cut by 0 bases and J by 5 bases, with 5 bases left in between.

The table lists this clone with a few counts. The chain carries TRBV30 and TRBJ2-2; TRBD1 matches 9 bases. CDR1 and CDR2 (germline): GTSNPN, SVGIG (reference sequence). The CDR3 consists of 15 residues. Unmatched junction bases numbered 9, after V lost 4 bases and J lost 6 bases. The CDR3 DNA is TGTGCCTGGAACCACGGGACAGGGCTGGCCGGGGAGCTGTTTTTT. Its translation: CAWNHGTGLAGELFF.

The rearrangement joins TRBV7-9 to TRBJ2-2; D is ambiguous. V lost 1 base to trimming and J lost 6 bases, with 6 bases between them. This CDR3 has 13 amino acids. CDR1 is SEHNR and CDR2 is FQNEAQ in the germline V gene (reference sequence). CDR3 residues: CASSLDSAGELFF. CDR3 DNA: TGTGCCAGCAGCTTAGATTCAGCCGGGGAGCTGTTTTTT. Full variable domain (missing parts from reference TRBV7-9 and TRBJ2-2): DTGVSQNPRHKITKRGQNVTFRCDPISEHNRLYWYRQTLGQGPEFLTYFQNEAQLEKSRLLSDRFSAERPKGSFSTLEIQRTEQGDSAMYLCASSLDSAGELFFGEGSRLTVL.